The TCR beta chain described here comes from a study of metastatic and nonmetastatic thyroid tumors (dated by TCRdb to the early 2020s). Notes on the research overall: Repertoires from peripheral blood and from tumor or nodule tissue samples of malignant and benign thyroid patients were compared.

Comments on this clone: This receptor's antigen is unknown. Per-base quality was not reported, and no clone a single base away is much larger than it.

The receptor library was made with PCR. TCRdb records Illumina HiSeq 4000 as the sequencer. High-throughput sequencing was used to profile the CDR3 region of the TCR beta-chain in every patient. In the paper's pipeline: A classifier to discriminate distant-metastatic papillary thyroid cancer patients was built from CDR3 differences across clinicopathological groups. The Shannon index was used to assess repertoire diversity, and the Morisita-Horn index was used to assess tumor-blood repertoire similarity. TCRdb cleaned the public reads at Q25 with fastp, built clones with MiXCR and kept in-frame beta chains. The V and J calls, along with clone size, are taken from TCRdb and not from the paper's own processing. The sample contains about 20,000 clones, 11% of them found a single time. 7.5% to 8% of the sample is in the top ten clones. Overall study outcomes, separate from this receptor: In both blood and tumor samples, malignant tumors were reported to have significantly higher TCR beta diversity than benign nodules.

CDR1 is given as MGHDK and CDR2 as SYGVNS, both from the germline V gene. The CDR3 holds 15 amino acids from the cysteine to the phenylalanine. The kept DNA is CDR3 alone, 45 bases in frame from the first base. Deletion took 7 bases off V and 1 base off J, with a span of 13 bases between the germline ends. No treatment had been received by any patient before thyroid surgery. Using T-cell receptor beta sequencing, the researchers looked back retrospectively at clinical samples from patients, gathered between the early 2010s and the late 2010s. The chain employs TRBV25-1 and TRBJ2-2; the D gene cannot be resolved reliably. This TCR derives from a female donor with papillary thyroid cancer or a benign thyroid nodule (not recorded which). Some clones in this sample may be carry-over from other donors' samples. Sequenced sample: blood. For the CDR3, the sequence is CASTSQRGNTGELFF. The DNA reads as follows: TGTGCCAGCACATCCCAACGTGGGAACACCGGGGAGCTGTTTTTT.